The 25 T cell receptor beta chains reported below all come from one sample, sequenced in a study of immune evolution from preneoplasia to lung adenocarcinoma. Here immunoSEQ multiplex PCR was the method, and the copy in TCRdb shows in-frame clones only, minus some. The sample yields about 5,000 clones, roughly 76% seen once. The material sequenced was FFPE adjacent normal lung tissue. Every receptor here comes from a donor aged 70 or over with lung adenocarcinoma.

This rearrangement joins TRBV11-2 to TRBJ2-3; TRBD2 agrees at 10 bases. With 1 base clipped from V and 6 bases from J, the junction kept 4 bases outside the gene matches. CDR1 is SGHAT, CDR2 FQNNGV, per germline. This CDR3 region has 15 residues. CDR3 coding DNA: TGTGCCAGCAGCTTAGTTGGAGCGGGGGGGGATACGCAGTATTTT. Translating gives CASSLVGAGGDTQYF.

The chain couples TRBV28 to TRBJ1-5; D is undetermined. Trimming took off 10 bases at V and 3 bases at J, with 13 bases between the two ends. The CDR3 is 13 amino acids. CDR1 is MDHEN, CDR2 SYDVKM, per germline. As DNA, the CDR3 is TGTGCCACGACGTTGAGGGACAATCAGCCCCAGCATTTT. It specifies CATTLRDNQPQHF.

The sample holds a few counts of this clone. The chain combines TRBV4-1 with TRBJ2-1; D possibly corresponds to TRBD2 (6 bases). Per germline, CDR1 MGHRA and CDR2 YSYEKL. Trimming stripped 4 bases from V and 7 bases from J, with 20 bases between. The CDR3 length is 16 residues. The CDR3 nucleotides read TGCGCCAGCAGCCCATGGGACTGGCCTTCAAGGAATGAGCAGTTCTTC. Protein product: CASSPWDWPSRNEQFF.

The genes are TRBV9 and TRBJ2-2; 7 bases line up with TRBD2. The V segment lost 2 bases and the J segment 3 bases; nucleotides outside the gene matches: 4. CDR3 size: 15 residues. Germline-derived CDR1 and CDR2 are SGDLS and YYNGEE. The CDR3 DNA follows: TGTGCCAGCAGCGTGATGGGAGGGGACACCGGGGAGCTGTTTTTT. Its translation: CASSVMGGDTGELFF.

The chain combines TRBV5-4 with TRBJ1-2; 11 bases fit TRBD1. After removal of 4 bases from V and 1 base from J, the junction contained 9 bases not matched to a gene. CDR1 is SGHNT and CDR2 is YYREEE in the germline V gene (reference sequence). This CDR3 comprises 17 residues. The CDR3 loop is CASSNGQGAGVNYGYTF. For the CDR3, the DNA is TGTGCCAGCAGCAATGGACAGGGGGCTGGGGTTAACTATGGCTACACCTTC.

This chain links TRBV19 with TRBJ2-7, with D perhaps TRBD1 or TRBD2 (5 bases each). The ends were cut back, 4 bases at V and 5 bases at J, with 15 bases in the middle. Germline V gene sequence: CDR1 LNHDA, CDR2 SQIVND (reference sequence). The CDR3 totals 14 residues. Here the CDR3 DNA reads TGTGCCAGTAGTACGTGGGACCGCGAAAACGAGCAGTACTTC. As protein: CASSTWDRENEQYF. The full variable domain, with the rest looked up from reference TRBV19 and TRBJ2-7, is DGGITQSPKYLFRKEGQNVTLSCEQNLNHDAMYWYRQDPGQGLRLIYYSQIVNDFQKGDIAEGYSVSREKKESFPLTVTSAQKNPTAFYLCASSTWDRENEQYFGPGTRLTVT.

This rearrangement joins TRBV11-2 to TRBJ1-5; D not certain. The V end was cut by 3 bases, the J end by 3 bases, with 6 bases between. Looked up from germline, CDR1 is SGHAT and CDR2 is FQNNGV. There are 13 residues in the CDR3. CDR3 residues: CASSLDLNQPQHF. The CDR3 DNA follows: TGTGCCAGCAGCTTGGACCTCAATCAGCCCCAGCATTTT. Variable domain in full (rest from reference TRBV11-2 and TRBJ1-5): EAGVAQSPRYKIIEKRQSVAFWCNPISGHATLYWYQQILGQGPKLLIQFQNNGVVDDSQLPKDRFSAERLKGVDSTLKIQPAKLEDSAVYLCASSLDLNQPQHFGDGTRLSIL.

CDR3 sequence reads: CASSPSSGWGEKLFF. The CDR3 nucleotides are TGTGCCAGTAGTCCCTCCTCAGGGTGGGGTGAAAAACTGTTTTTT. The chain is built from TRBV19 and TRBJ1-4; perhaps TRBD1 as D (5 bases). The V end was cut by 5 bases, the J end by 7 bases, with 17 bases between. CDR3 size: 15 residues. Germline V gives CDR1 LNHDA, CDR2 SQIVND (reference sequence).

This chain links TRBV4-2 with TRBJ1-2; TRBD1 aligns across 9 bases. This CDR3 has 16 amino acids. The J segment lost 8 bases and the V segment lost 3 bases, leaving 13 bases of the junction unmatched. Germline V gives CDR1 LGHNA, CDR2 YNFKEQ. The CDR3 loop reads CASSQGQGPEGLGYTF. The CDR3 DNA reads TGTGCCAGCAGCCAGGGACAGGGTCCCGAAGGCCTCGGCTACACCTTC.

Written as DNA, the CDR3 is TGTGCCAGCAGCTTAGCTGTGGGGAGCACTGAAGCTTTCTTT. Translating gives CASSLAVGSTEAFF. The chain couples TRBV7-2 to TRBJ1-1; D unclear. This CDR3 has 14 amino acids. V was clipped by 0 bases and J by 4 bases, with 9 bases between them. Germline values: CDR1 SGHTA, CDR2 FQGNSA.

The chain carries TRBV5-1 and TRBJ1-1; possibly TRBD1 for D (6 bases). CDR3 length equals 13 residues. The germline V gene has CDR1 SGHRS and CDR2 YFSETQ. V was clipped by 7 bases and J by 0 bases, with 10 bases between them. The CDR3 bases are TGCGCCAGCCTGGACAGCATGAACACTGAAGCTTTCTTT. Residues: CASLDSMNTEAFF. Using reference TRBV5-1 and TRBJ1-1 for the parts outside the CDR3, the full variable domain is KAGVTQTPRYLIKTRGQQVTLSCSPISGHRSVSWYQQTPGQGLQFLFEYFSETQRNKGNFPGRFSGRQFSNSRSEMNVSTLELGDSALYLCASLDSMNTEAFFGQGTRLTVV.

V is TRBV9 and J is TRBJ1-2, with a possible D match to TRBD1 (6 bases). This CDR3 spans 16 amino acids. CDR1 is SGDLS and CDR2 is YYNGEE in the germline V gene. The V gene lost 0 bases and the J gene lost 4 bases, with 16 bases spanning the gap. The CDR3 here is CASSVGGGGRAYGYTF. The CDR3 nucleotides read TGTGCCAGCAGCGTAGGAGGTGGGGGGCGCGCCTATGGCTACACCTTC. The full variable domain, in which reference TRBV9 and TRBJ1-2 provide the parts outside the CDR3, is DSGVTQTPKHLITATGQRVTLRCSPRSGDLSVYWYQQSLDQGLQFLIQYYNGEERAKGNILERFSAQQFPDLHSELNLSSLELGDSALYFCASSVGGGGRAYGYTFGSGTRLTVV.

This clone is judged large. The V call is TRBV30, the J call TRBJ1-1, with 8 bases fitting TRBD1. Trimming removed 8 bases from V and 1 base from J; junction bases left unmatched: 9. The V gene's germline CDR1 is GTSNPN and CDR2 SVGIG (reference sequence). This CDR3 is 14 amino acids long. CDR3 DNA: TGTGCCACGACAGGGGTGGGTCAGAACACTGAAGCTTTCTTT. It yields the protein CATTGVGQNTEAFF.

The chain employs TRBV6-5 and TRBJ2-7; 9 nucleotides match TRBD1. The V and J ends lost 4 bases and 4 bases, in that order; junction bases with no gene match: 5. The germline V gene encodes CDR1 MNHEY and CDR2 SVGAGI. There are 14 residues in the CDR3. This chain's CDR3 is CASSFTGGNYEQYV. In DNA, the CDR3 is TGTGCCAGCAGTTTTACAGGGGGCAATTACGAGCAGTACGTC.

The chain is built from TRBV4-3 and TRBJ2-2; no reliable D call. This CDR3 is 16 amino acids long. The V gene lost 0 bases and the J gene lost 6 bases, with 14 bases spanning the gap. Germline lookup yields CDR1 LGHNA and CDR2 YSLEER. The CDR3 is CASSQDLQMVAGELFF. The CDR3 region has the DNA TGCGCCAGCAGCCAAGATTTACAGATGGTGGCCGGGGAGCTGTTTTTT.

CDR3 in DNA: TGTGCCAGCAGTGACAGGTTAGCGGGAGATGATACGCAGTATTTT. Residues: CASSDRLAGDDTQYF. The chain employs TRBV2 and TRBJ2-3; TRBD2 matches at 9 bases. CDR1 and CDR2 (germline): SNHLY, FYNNEI. V lost 3 bases to trimming and J lost 6 bases; unmatched junction nucleotides: 7. This CDR3 comprises 15 residues.

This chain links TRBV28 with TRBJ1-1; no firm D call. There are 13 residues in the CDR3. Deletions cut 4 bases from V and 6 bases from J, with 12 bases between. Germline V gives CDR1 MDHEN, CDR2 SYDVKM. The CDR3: CASSSGPRPEAFF. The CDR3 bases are TGTGCCAGCAGTTCAGGACCTCGTCCTGAAGCTTTCTTT. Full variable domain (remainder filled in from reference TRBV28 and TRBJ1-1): DVKVTQSSRYLVKRTGEKVFLECVQDMDHENMFWYRQDPGLGLRLIYFSYDVKMKEKGDIPEGYSVSREKKERFSLILESASTNQTSMYLCASSSGPRPEAFFGQGTRLTVV.

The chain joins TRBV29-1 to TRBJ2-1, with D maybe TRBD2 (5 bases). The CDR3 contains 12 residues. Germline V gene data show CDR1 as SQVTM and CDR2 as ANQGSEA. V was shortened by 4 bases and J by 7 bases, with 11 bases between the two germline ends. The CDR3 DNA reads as TGCAGCGTTGTTTGGGAGACGAATGAGCAGTTCTTC. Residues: CSVVWETNEQFF.

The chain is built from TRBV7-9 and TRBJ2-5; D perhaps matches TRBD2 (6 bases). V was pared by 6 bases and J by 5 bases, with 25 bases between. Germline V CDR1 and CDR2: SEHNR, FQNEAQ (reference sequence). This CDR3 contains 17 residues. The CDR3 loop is CASSSTHQAGSQETQYF. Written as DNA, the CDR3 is TGTGCCAGCAGTTCAACCCACCAGGCGGGAAGTCAGGAGACCCAGTACTTC.

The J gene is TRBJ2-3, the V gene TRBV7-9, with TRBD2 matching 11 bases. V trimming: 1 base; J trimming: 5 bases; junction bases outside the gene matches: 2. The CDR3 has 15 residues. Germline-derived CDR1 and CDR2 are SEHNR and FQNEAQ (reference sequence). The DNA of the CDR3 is TGTGCCAGCAGCTTAGAACTAGCGGGAGTAGATACGCAGTATTTT. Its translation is CASSLELAGVDTQYF.

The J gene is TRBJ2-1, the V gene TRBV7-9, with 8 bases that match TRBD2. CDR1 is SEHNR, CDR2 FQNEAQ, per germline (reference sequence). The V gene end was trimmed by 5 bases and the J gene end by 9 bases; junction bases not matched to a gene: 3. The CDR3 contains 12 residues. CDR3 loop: CASSPGLAEQFF. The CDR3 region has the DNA TGTGCCAGCAGCCCCGGACTAGCTGAGCAGTTCTTC.

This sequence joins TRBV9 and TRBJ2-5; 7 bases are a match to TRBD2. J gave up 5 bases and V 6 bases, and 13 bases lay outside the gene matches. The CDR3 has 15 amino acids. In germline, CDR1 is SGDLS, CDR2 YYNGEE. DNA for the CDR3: TGTGCCAGCACCTGGGGTAGCGGGCTAGGGGAGACCCAGTACTTC. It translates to CASTWGSGLGETQYF.

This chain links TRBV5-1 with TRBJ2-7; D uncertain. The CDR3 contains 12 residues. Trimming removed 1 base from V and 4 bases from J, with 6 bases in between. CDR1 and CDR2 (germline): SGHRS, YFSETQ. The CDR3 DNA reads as TGCGCCAGCAGCTTGTCGAGGTACGAGCAGTACTTC. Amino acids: CASSLSRYEQYF.

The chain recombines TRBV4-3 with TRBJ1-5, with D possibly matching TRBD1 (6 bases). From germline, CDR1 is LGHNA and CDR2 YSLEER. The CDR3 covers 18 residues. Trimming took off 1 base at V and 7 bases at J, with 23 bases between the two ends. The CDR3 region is CASSQVYRDNRGWQPQHF. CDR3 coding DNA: TGCGCCAGCAGCCAAGTATACCGGGACAATAGAGGGTGGCAGCCCCAGCATTTT.

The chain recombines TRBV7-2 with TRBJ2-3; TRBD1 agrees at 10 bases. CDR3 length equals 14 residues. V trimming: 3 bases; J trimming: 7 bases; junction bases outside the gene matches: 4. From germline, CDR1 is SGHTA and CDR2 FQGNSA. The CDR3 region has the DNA TGTGCCAGCAGCTTCGGACAGGGGGTATATACGCAGTATTTT. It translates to CASSFGQGVYTQYF. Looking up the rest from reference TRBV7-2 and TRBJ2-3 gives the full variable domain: GAGVSQSPSNKVTEKGKDVELRCDPISGHTALYWYRQSLGQGLEFLIYFQGNSAPDKSGLPSDRFSAERTGGSVSTLTIQRTQQEDSAVYLCASSFGQGVYTQYFGPGTRLTVL.